These 9 T cell receptor beta chains originate from one sample sequenced in a study of blood T cell repertoires in COVID-19. Only in-frame clones appear in the TCRdb table, and some are missing; sequencing was by immunoSEQ multiplex PCR. The profile shows roughly 100,000 clones, 87% of them singletons. Sequences were obtained from peripheral blood. These receptors came from a man aged 50-59 years with acute or convalescent COVID-19.

The CDR3 reads CASSLEGGASQPQHF. Here the CDR3 DNA reads TGTGCCAGCAGTTTAGAGGGTGGTGCGAGTCAGCCCCAGCATTTT. The V call is TRBV27, the J call TRBJ1-5, with D unresolved. Germline V gene sequence: CDR1 MNHEY, CDR2 SMNVEV (reference sequence). The germline V and J ends were trimmed by 2 bases and 6 bases, with 14 bases remaining between them. This CDR3 region has 15 residues.

The rearrangement uses TRBV11-1 and TRBJ2-1; 9 bases map to TRBD2. The CDR3 spans 16 residues. The germline CDR1 and CDR2 sequences are SGHAT and FQDESV (reference sequence). Germline trimming cut 0 bases from V and 9 bases from J; bases unmatched to any gene: 9. The CDR3 DNA follows: TGTGCCAGCAGCTTAGCGCTTTTGGGACTAGCCGTTGAGCAGTTCTTC. This gives the protein CASSLALLGLAVEQFF.

The chain employs TRBV6-5 and TRBJ1-1; possibly TRBD1 for D (5 bases). The CDR3 is 14 residues long. Germline CDR1 is MNHEY and CDR2 is SVGAGI. Trimming took off 4 bases at V and 0 bases at J, with 9 bases between the two ends. CDR3 coding DNA: TGTGCCAGCAGTTTGACAGTCATGAACACTGAAGCTTTCTTT. Translating gives CASSLTVMNTEAFF.

This CDR3 reads CASSYADRAPYYGYTF. CDR3 nucleotide sequence: TGTGCCAGCAGTTATGCGGACAGGGCCCCTTACTATGGCTACACCTTC. The gene calls are TRBV6-5 and TRBJ1-2, with 8 bases identical to TRBD1. Germline V gene sequence: CDR1 MNHEY, CDR2 SVGAGI. The V segment lost 3 bases and the J segment 3 bases; nucleotides outside the gene matches: 9. The CDR3 runs 16 residues.

The chain couples TRBV19 to TRBJ2-1, with 11 bases fitting TRBD2. The J segment lost 5 bases and the V segment lost 6 bases, leaving 3 bases of the junction unmatched. CDR1 and CDR2 (germline): LNHDA, SQIVND (reference sequence). The CDR3 has 14 residues. CDR3 region: CASRLAGDNNEQFF. Here the CDR3 DNA reads TGTGCCAGTAGACTAGCGGGGGATAACAATGAGCAGTTCTTC.

The rearrangement uses TRBV21-1 and TRBJ2-1; TRBD2, the table's D call, lacks a check against the DNA. TRBV21-1 is shown as a pseudogene. The CDR3 contains 16 residues. This chain's CDR3 is CASSTHGLAGNNEQFF. The CDR3 bases are TGTGCCAGCAGCACCCACGGACTAGCGGGAAACAATGAGCAGTTCTTC.

This clone was counted once. The chain recombines TRBV6-1 with TRBJ1-1; D uncertain. The CDR3 has 10 residues. The germline V and J ends were trimmed by 2 bases and 11 bases, with 6 bases remaining between them. The germline gives CDR1 MNHNS, CDR2 SASEGT. CDR3 coding DNA: TGTGCCAGCAGTGAAACTCCGGCTTTCTTT. This sequence encodes CASSETPAFF.

The V call is TRBV5-4, the J call TRBJ2-2; 7 bases fit TRBD2. Unmatched junction bases numbered 7, after V lost 1 base and J lost 1 base. This CDR3 has 17 residues. Looked up from germline, CDR1 is SGHNT and CDR2 is YYREEE (reference sequence). DNA for the CDR3: TGTGCCAGCAGCTTGTTGGGAGCGGGACTGAACACCGGGGAGCTGTTTTTT. Translation gives CASSLLGAGLNTGELFF.

The chain carries TRBV29-1 and TRBJ2-3; D might be TRBD2 (5 bases). Trimming removed 2 bases at V and 5 bases at J, with 17 bases between. Germline lookup yields CDR1 SQVTM and CDR2 ANQGSEA. The CDR3 is 15 residues long. The CDR3 loop is CSVEFSVKVGDTQYF. In DNA, the CDR3 is TGCAGCGTTGAATTTAGCGTTAAGGTAGGAGATACGCAGTATTTT.